This section outlines one TCR beta chain sequence together with its context. Its antigen target is currently unknown. No quality values exist for individual bases; no much larger clone is one base distant. These reads were obtained on an Illumina HiSeq 2500. Quantitative 5'-RACE with molecular barcodes was used to prepare TCR beta libraries. The paper's data handling went like this. To identify disease-linked TCR variants, a new computational method was used, one built on a probabilistic model of VDJ rearrangement. TCRdb reworked the public reads: Q25 trimming with fastp, MiXCR clone assembly, productive beta chains retained. Merged by CDR3 protein, the rows form single entries marked with the most common genes and DNA. Clone size and V and J calls follow TCRdb, not the original study. In this sample the table shows hundreds of thousands of distinct CDR3 sequences, more than 25% of which occur a single time. The top ten clonotypes cover 0.89% of the sample.

The CDR3 runs 14 amino acids, cysteine and phenylalanine included. The sequence is cut down to CDR3 DNA, 42 bases in frame from base 1. V trim: 6 bases; J trim: 5 bases; unmatched bases: 6. From the germline V gene, CDR1 is MNHNS and CDR2 is SASEGT. The sample comes from a study of CD8 T cells in ankylosing spondylitis (dated by TCRdb to 2016 to 2017). Broadly, across the study: The study profiled T cell receptor beta repertoires in healthy donors and ankylosing spondylitis patients to find disease-linked TCR variants. The full study cohort was made up of 20 to 25 ankylosing spondylitis patients and fewer than 120 healthy donors. Peripheral blood was sampled, and synovial fluid was additionally collected from ankylosing spondylitis patients.

The paper's findings and limits, for the study overall: According to the report, matched synovial fluid samples from ankylosing spondylitis patients were significantly enriched for the disease-linked clones. Blood from ankylosing spondylitis patients appeared to be characterized by a TCR beta motif composed of eight highly homologous amino acid variants. Some motif variants had previously been reported in the synovial fluid and blood of reactive arthritis patients, which suggests shared mechanisms of disease initiation. The disease-linked clones had a CD8+ phenotype and were found at relatively low frequencies in peripheral blood.

The chain is made from TRBV6-1 and TRBJ1-4, with 7 central nucleotides matching TRBD1. Material: blood, either unsorted or a sorted T cell fraction (not recorded which). The sequence came from a male donor with ankylosing spondylitis. The DNA is TGTGCCAGCAGGGGGGGACAGCGGAATGAAAAACTGTTTTTT. It codes for CASRGGQRNEKLFF.